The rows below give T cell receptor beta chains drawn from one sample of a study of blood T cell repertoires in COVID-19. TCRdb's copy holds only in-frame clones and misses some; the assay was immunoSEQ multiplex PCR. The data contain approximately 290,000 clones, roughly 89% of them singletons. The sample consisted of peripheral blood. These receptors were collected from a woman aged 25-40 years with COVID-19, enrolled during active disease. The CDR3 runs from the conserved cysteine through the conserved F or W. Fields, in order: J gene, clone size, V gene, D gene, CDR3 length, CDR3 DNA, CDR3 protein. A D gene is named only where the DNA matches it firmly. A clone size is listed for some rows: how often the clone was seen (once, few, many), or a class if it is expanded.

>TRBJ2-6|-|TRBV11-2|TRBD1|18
TGTGCCAGCAGCTCAAAAGGGACAGGAGTCTCTGGGGCCAACGTCCTGACTTTC
CASSSKGTGVSGANVLTF
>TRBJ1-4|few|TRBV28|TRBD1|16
TGTGCCAGCAGCTCAACATCGGACAGGGGGCGAGAAAAACTGTTTTTT
CASSSTSDRGREKLFF
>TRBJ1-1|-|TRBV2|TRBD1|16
TGTGCCAGCAGTTGGGGCAGGGGGCGAGGAAACACTGAAGCTTTCTTT
CASSWGRGRGNTEAFF
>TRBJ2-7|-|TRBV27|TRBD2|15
TGTGCCAGCAGTTTATTACTAGCGGGGGGTCACGAGCAGTACTTC
CASSLLLAGGHEQYF
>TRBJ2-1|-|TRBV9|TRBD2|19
TGTGCCAGCAGCACCTTATCGGGACTAGCGGGGGTAAGGGGCTATGAGCAGTTCTTC
CASSTLSGLAGVRGYEQFF
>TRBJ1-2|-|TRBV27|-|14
TGTGCCAGCAGTTTATGGGGTGCGGGAGGCGGCTACACCTTC
CASSLWGAGGGYTF
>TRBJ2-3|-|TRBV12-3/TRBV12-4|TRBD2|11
TGTGCCAACGGACTAGCTGGTACGCAGTATTTT
CANGLAGTQYF
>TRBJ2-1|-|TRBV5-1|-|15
TGCGCCAGCAGCTTCTCAGGGAATCCGCCCGATGAGCAGTTCTTC
CASSFSGNPPDEQFF
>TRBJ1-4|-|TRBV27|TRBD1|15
TGTGCCAGCACCCCTTCAGGGGGTTATAATGAAAAACTGTTTTTT
CASTPSGGYNEKLFF
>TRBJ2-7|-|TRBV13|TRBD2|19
TGTGCCAGCAGCTTAGGCCCTCCTAGACTAGCGGGGGGAGCCTACGAGCAGTACTTC
CASSLGPPRLAGGAYEQYF
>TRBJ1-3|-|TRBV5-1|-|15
TGCGCCAGCAGCCTAGACAGGCCCACTGGAAACACCATATATTTT
CASSLDRPTGNTIYF
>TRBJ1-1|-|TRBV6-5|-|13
TGTGCCACCAAATGGCAGGAGAACACTGAAGCTTTCTTT
CATKWQENTEAFF
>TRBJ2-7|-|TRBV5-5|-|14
TGTGCCAGCAGCTCCCGCCGGGGTTCCTACGAGCAGTACTTC
CASSSRRGSYEQYF
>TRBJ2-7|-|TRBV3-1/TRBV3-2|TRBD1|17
TGTGCCAGCAGCCAAGACCCGCCGGGACAGGGGACCTACGAGCAGTACTTC
CASSQDPPGQGTYEQYF
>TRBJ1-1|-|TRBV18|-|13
TGTGCCAGCTCACCATTTGACACCACTGAAGCTTTCTTT
CASSPFDTTEAFF
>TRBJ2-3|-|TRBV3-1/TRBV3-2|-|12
TGTGCCAGCCTCGCCTGGCCAGATACGCAGTATTTT
CASLAWPDTQYF
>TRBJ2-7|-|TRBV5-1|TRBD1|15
TGCGCCAGCAGCCAGGGGGTTGACTGGGACTACGAGCAGTACTTC
CASSQGVDWDYEQYF
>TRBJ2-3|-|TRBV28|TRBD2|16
TGTGCCAGCAGTTTCGTACTAGCGGGTAGCACAGATACGCAGTATTTT
CASSFVLAGSTDTQYF
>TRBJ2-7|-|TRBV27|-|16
TGTGCCAGCAGTCCGTCTCTGGGAGATGACTCCTACGAGCAGTACTTC
CASSPSLGDDSYEQYF
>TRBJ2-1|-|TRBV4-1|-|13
TGCGCCAGCAGTTCGAGGGCTCTCAATGAGCAGTTCTTC
CASSSRALNEQFF
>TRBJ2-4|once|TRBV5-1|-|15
TGCGCCAGCAGCCCGGAGGGGCGGTCCAAAAACATTCAGTACTTC
CASSPEGRSKNIQYF
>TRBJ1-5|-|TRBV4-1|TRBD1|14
TGCGCCAGCAGCTTAGGGACAGGGGTTCAGCCCCAGCATTTT
CASSLGTGVQPQHF
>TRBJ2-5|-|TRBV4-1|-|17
TGCGCCAGCAGCCAAATCCTAGGATTGGCACTAGGGGAGACCCAGTACTTC
CASSQILGLALGETQYF
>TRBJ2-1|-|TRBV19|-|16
TGTGCCAGTAGTATAGCGGCAGGGAATCCCTACAATGAGCAGTTCTTC
CASSIAAGNPYNEQFF
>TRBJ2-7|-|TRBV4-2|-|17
TGTGCCAGCAGCCAAGAATTGGGCAGGGTCGGTTTCTACGAGCAGTACTTC
CASSQELGRVGFYEQYF
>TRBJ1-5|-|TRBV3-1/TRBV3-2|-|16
TGTGCCAGCAGCCAAGGTTTTAGGGGGTCAAGTCAGCCCCAGCATTTT
CASSQGFRGSSQPQHF
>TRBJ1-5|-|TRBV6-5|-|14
TGTGCCAGCAGTTTACCAGGCAACAATCAGCCCCAGCATTTT
CASSLPGNNQPQHF